Listed below are T cell receptor beta chains from one sample, sequenced in a study of metastatic and nonmetastatic thyroid tumors. TCRdb re-called clones via MiXCR from the PCR reads. The data contain 39,000 or so clones, roughly 19% of them seen just once; the ten biggest clones take up roughly 18%. The sample comprised blood. The receptor set was obtained from a female donor with papillary thyroid cancer or a benign thyroid nodule (not recorded which). Some clones in this sample may be carry-over from other donors' samples. The conserved cysteine and the conserved F or W are not part of the CDR3 here.

j_call v_call cdr3_aa
TRBJ1-5 TRBV28 ASRDQPVQNQPQH
TRBJ2-2 TRBV5-1 ASSLVAGAGTGELF
TRBJ2-2 TRBV20-1 SARAPNGELF
TRBJ2-3 TRBV5-1 ASSLVAGAGTDTQY
TRBJ2-7 TRBV20-1 GARKGREGGSEQY
TRBJ2-7 TRBV5-1 ASSLGQAPYEQY
TRBJ1-2 TRBV28 ASSLPRDVNGYT
TRBJ2-1 TRBV7-2 ASSLAQCGSSYNEQF
TRBJ1-2 TRBV20-1 SARVGQGDSDGYT
TRBJ1-1 TRBV28 ASSFSDRGPDEAF
TRBJ1-4 TRBV9 ASSSLTGFNEKLF
TRBJ2-3 TRBV27 AIRGGLTRGGRTDTQY
TRBJ1-6 TRBV5-5 ASSFHGDRANSPLH
TRBJ2-2 TRBV7-3 ASSPLAAGELF
TRBJ2-3 TRBV24-1 ATSATDTQY
TRBJ2-1 TRBV20-1 SASPRTRADEQF
TRBJ2-7 TRBV4-3 ASSQEYGKASYEQY
TRBJ2-3 TRBV11-2 ASSLGGTDTQY
TRBJ2-7 TRBV7-2 ASRPIGTRGSEQY
TRBJ2-7 TRBV5-6 ASTVLAGGPRVEQY
TRBJ2-7 TRBV27 ASQLAGGFYEQY
- TRBV6-1 ASSGGGLRAGPSRAYNEQF
TRBJ1-1 TRBV4-3 ASSPSGVGGTEAF
TRBJ2-7 TRBV7-3 ASSLTTGTFYEQY
TRBJ2-3 TRBV20-1 SASSGASTDTQY
TRBJ1-5 TRBV10-1 ASSESWGRINH
TRBJ2-1 TRBV5-6 ASSGLGTGFFNEQF
TRBJ1-5 TRBV6-2/TRBV6-3 ASSGVWLVSQPQH
TRBJ2-7 TRBV14 ASSQVKSADTYEQY
TRBJ1-2 TRBV20-1 SARGALGREDYGYT
TRBJ2-1 TRBV7-8 ASSSTAGAWLF
TRBJ2-1 TRBV6-2/TRBV6-3 ARSYSQGSGIFNEQF
TRBJ1-1 TRBV4-2 VGSQDSAVNTEAF
TRBJ2-7 TRBV5-1 ASSPTGTTYEQY
TRBJ2-7 TRBV29-1 SVTDGTLNYEQY
TRBJ2-2 TRBV10-3 AISEEDHRTGELF
TRBJ1-2 TRBV6-1 ASRFGQGNYGYT
TRBJ2-2 TRBV7-2 ASSFVGELF
TRBJ2-5 TRBV9 ARSPGTTISPQY
TRBJ2-1 TRBV24-1 ATSDMGQGSYNEQF
TRBJ2-5 TRBV9 ASSVEAGGPGETQY
TRBJ2-1 TRBV28 ASSFCDSAIVNEQF
TRBJ1-5 TRBV27 ASNQRYSNQPQH
TRBJ2-3 TRBV5-4 ASRSGRSTDTQY
TRBJ2-1 TRBV29-1 SVASSGSYNEQF
TRBJ2-3 TRBV4-1 ASSQEGYTQY
TRBJ1-4 TRBV5-1 ASTGQGNEKLF
TRBJ2-7 TRBV20-1 SARGGRAGTADSYEQY
TRBJ2-3 TRBV11-2 ASSWGGSSHTDTQY
TRBJ1-2 TRBV7-2 ASSLEGADYGYT
TRBJ2-3 TRBV27 ASSLTSIPQY
TRBJ2-1 TRBV20-1 SARGVNNEQF